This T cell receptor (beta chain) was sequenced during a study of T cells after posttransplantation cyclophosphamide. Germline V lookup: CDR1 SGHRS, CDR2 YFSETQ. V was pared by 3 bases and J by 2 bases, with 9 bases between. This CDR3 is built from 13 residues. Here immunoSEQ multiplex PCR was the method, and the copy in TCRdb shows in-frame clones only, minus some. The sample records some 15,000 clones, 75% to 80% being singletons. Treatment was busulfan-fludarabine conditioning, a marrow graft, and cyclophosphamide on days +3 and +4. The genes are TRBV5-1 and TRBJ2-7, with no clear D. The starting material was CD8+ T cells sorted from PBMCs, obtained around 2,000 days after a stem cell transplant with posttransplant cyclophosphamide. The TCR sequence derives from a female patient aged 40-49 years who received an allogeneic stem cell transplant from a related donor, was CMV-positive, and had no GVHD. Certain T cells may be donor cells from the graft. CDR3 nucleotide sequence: TGCGCCAGCAGCTGGGCTATCGCCTACGAGCAGTACTTC. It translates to CASSWAIAYEQYF.